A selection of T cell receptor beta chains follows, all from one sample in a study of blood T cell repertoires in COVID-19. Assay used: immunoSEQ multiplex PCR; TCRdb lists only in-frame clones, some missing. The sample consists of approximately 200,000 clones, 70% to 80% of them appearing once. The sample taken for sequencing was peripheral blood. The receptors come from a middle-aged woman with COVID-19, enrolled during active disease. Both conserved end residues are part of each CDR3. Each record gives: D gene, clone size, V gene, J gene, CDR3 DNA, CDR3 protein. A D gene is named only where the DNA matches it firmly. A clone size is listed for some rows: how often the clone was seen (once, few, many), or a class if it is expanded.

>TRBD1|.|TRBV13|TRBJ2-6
TGTGCCAGCAGCCGACAGGGGGGGTCTGGGGCCAACGTCCTGACTTTC
CASSRQGGSGANVLTF
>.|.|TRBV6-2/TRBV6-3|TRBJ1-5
TGTGCCAGCAGCCCGACGAGGAGCAATCAGCCCCAGCATTTT
CASSPTRSNQPQHF
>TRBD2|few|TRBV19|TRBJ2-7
TGTGCCAGTAGCCAGGTAGCGGGAGCTCCCGAGCAGTACTTC
CASSQVAGAPEQYF
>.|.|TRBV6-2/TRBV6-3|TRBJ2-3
TGTGCCAGCAGTTGGACGGGAAGAGGGGATACGCAGTATTTT
CASSWTGRGDTQYF
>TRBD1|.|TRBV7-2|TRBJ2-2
TGTGCCAGCAGCTTAGGACAGGGAAGGGTGAACGGGGAGCTGTTTTTT
CASSLGQGRVNGELFF
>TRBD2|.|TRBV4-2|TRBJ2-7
TGTGCCAGCAGCCAAGTAGCGGGGCAGATCTACGAGCAGTACTTC
CASSQVAGQIYEQYF
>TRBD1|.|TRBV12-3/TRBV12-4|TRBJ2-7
TGTGCCAGCAGGGGACAGGGGGCCTACGAGCAGTACTTC
CASRGQGAYEQYF
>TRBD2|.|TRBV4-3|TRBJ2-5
TGCGCCAGCAGCCAAGATCTGGCTAGCGGGCAAGAGACCCAGTACTTC
CASSQDLASGQETQYF
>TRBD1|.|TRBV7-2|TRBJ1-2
TGTGCCAGCAGCTCTTACCGGGACAGAATTAACTATGGCTACACCTTC
CASSSYRDRINYGYTF
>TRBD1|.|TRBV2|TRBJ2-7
TGTGCCAGCAGGGTTGGACAGGCCCTCTCCTACGAGCAGTACTTC
CASRVGQALSYEQYF